Each of the 21 T cell receptor beta chains below was sequenced from the same sample in a study of blood T cell repertoires in COVID-19. Here immunoSEQ multiplex PCR was the method, and the copy in TCRdb shows in-frame clones only, minus some. Of nearly 30,000 clones in the sample, more than 75% are singletons; the top ten hold 35% to 55%. The sample taken for sequencing was peripheral blood. The source of these receptors is a woman aged 70-85 years with acute or convalescent COVID-19.

The chain has TRBV9 and TRBJ2-1; 11 bases are shared with TRBD1. Germline values: CDR1 SGDLS, CDR2 YYNGEE. V lost 0 bases and J lost 2; bases outside the gene matches: 1. The CDR3 runs 16 residues. Here the CDR3 DNA reads TGTGCCAGCAGCGTAGGGGACAGGGGGACCTACAATGAGCAGTTCTTC. Protein sequence: CASSVGDRGTYNEQFF.

The chain combines TRBV7-2 with TRBJ1-2; 9 nucleotides line up with TRBD1. The CDR3 runs 15 residues. Germline trimming cut 4 bases from V and 4 bases from J; bases unmatched to any gene: 7. Germline V gene data show CDR1 as SGHTA and CDR2 as FQGNSA. This CDR3 reads CASSSQQGAVYGYTF. The CDR3 nucleotides are TGTGCCAGCAGCTCGCAACAGGGGGCGGTCTATGGCTACACCTTC.

The V gene is TRBV6-5, the J gene TRBJ2-2; D gene ambiguous. V shed 6 bases and J shed 6 bases, with 11 bases lying between them. Germline V lookup: CDR1 MNHEY, CDR2 SVGAGI. The CDR3 is 13 residues long. Here the CDR3 reads CASSLGLAGELFF. In DNA, the CDR3 is TGTGCCAGCAGCCTGGGCCTCGCCGGGGAGCTGTTTTTT.

CDR3 in DNA: TGTGCCAGCTCCGGCGGGGGCGGCCAAGAGACCCAGTACTTC. Translation gives CASSGGGGQETQYF. The chain uses TRBV18 and TRBJ2-5; weak D call: TRBD2 (7 bases). The V and J ends lost 6 bases and 1 base respectively, with 12 bases between them. This CDR3 is 14 amino acids long. Germline CDR1 is KGHSH and CDR2 is LQKENI.

The gene calls are TRBV11-2 and TRBJ1-2; D gene uncertain. The CDR3 runs to 14 residues. V was pared by 1 base and J by 8 bases, with 14 bases between. Germline V gene sequence: CDR1 SGHAT, CDR2 FQNNGV. Written as DNA, the CDR3 is TGTGCCAGCAGCTTAGGAGCCGACTACAGAGGCTACACCTTC. Translated: CASSLGADYRGYTF.

This clone is a singleton in its sample. The V gene is TRBV6-6, the J gene TRBJ2-7; 16 nucleotides line up with TRBD2. In germline, CDR1 is MNHNY, CDR2 SVGAGI (reference sequence). The V gene end was trimmed by 5 bases and the J gene end by 3 bases; junction bases not matched to a gene: 7. The CDR3 contains 17 residues. The CDR3, as DNA: TGTGCCAGCAGTCCTGGGACTAGCGGGAGGGTAGGCTACGAGCAGTACTTC. Its protein is CASSPGTSGRVGYEQYF.

The chain combines TRBV18 with TRBJ2-7; tentative D call: TRBD1 (5 bases). Deletions cut 3 bases from V and 2 bases from J, with 8 bases between. This CDR3 contains 13 residues. Germline V CDR1 and CDR2: KGHSH, LQKENI. In DNA form, the CDR3 reads TGTGCCAGCTCACCGACAGTCGCCTACGAGCAGTACTTC. This sequence encodes CASSPTVAYEQYF.

The chain is built from TRBV19 and TRBJ2-7; 9 nucleotides line up with TRBD1. With 9 bases clipped from V and 6 bases from J, the junction kept 6 bases outside the gene matches. Germline V gives CDR1 LNHDA, CDR2 SQIVND (reference sequence). This CDR3 is 12 amino acids long. In nucleotides, the CDR3 is TGTGCCAGCCGGGACAGGGACACCGAGCAGTACTTC. Encoded protein: CASRDRDTEQYF.

The chain combines TRBV27 with TRBJ2-3; TRBD2 aligns across 12 bases. V trimming: 6 bases; J trimming: 7 bases; junction bases outside the gene matches: 14. The germline gives CDR1 MNHEY, CDR2 SMNVEV (reference sequence). The CDR3 consists of 17 residues. CDR3: CASSLKPPGLAGYTQYF. The CDR3 nucleotides read TGTGCCAGCAGCCTTAAACCCCCGGGACTAGCGGGTTATACGCAGTATTTT.

The rearrangement uses TRBV5-1 and TRBJ2-1; no reliable D call. Trimming took off 0 bases at V and 9 bases at J, with 16 bases between the two ends. Germline V gene sequence: CDR1 SGHRS, CDR2 YFSETQ. The CDR3 runs to 15 residues. CDR3 in DNA: TGCGCCAGCAGCTTGGTAGTGACACCTGATGGTGAGCAGTTCTTC. This encodes CASSLVVTPDGEQFF.

This clone was observed a single time. The rearrangement uses TRBV9 and TRBJ2-2; the D gene is possibly TRBD2 (7 bases). The CDR3 has 17 amino acids. CDR1 and CDR2 (germline): SGDLS, YYNGEE. V lost 2 bases and J 0 bases, leaving 14 bases between the germline ends. CDR3 sequence reads: CASSVGGGASNTGELFF. The CDR3 nucleotides read TGTGCCAGCAGCGTCGGTGGGGGGGCCTCGAACACCGGGGAGCTGTTTTTT.

V gene TRBV7-9 combines with J gene TRBJ2-1; 10 nucleotides align to TRBD2. V lost 0 bases and J lost 5; bases outside the gene matches: 10. This CDR3 region has 18 residues. Germline CDR1 is SEHNR and CDR2 is FQNEAQ (reference sequence). CDR3 bases: TGTGCCAGCAGCTTAGCCAGGGTTCCACTAGCGGGAAACAATGAGCAGTTCTTC. Translation: CASSLARVPLAGNNEQFF.

This clone was seen only a few times. V and J are TRBV6-6 and TRBJ1-4; 7 bases agree with TRBD1. This CDR3 spans 15 amino acids. From germline, CDR1 is MNHNY and CDR2 SVGAGI (reference sequence). Trimming took 6 bases from V and 7 from J; bases not matched to a gene: 11. The CDR3 coding sequence is TGTGCCAGCAGGGGGACAGTCGGGATGGGTGAAAAACTGTTTTTT. This codes for CASRGTVGMGEKLFF.

The CDR3 spells CASSYLDRGEPQHF. The CDR3 nucleotides are TGTGCCAGCAGTTACTTGGACAGGGGCGAGCCCCAGCATTTT. The chain uses TRBV6-2 or TRBV6-3 and TRBJ1-5; TRBD1 aligns across 9 bases. With 1 base clipped from V and 8 bases from J, the junction kept 3 bases outside the gene matches. Per the germline V gene, CDR1 is MNHEY and CDR2 is SVGEGT. This CDR3 has 14 residues.

V usage is TRBV9 and J usage is TRBJ2-3; D perhaps matches TRBD2 (6 bases). Germline V gene sequence: CDR1 SGDLS, CDR2 YYNGEE. The CDR3 sequence is 14 residues long. The V end was cut by 3 bases, the J end by 5 bases, with 13 bases between. The CDR3 protein is CASSEITSLDTQYF. The CDR3 nucleotides read TGTGCCAGCAGCGAAATTACTAGCTTAGATACGCAGTATTTT.

This clone appeared once. CDR3 bases: TGTGCCAGCAGTGGGGCAGGGGGGTACAATGAGCAGTTCTTC. It encodes CASSGAGGYNEQFF. The chain couples TRBV27 to TRBJ2-1, with D perhaps matching TRBD1 (7 bases). Germline V gene sequence: CDR1 MNHEY, CDR2 SMNVEV (reference sequence). V lost 5 bases to trimming and J lost 4 bases, with 12 bases between them. The CDR3 runs 14 residues.

This clone was seen only once. The chain joins TRBV9 to TRBJ2-4; 8 nucleotides agree with TRBD1. Germline CDR1 reads SGDLS; CDR2 reads YYNGEE. CDR3 length: 15 residues. The trim removed 0 bases at V and 9 bases at J, leaving 8 bases unmatched. CDR3 nucleotide sequence: TGTGCCAGCAGCGTAGAAACAGGGGGATTGGGCATTCAGTACTTC. Translating gives CASSVETGGLGIQYF.

In its sample, this clone is large. V usage is TRBV27 and J usage is TRBJ2-1; TRBD2 aligns across 8 bases. The CDR3 consists of 15 residues. V shed 5 bases and J 8 bases; nucleotides not matched to a gene: 11. From germline, CDR1 is MNHEY and CDR2 SMNVEV (reference sequence). The CDR3 nucleotides read TGTGCCAGCAGTGTGACTAGCGCCATGGGGGATGAGCAGTTCTTC. This codes for CASSVTSAMGDEQFF.

V gene TRBV7-8 combines with J gene TRBJ2-3; 7 bases fit TRBD2. The CDR3 is 15 amino acids. Germline V gene lookup returns CDR1 SGHVS and CDR2 FQNEAQ. The V gene end was trimmed by 5 bases and the J gene end by 3 bases; junction bases not matched to a gene: 8. CDR3 residues: CASSPTLAETDTQYF. CDR3 sequence (DNA): TGTGCCAGCAGCCCCACCCTAGCGGAAACAGATACGCAGTATTTT.

This clone was seen a few times. The chain couples TRBV28 to TRBJ2-4; D gene ambiguous. Germline lookup yields CDR1 MDHEN and CDR2 SYDVKM. This CDR3 comprises 14 residues. The V end lost 4 bases, the J end lost 5 bases, and 12 bases lay between the germline ends. The CDR3 here is CASSWWSEENIQYF. The CDR3 nucleotides read TGTGCCAGCAGTTGGTGGAGTGAAGAAAACATTCAGTACTTC. Full variable domain (remainder filled in from reference TRBV28 and TRBJ2-4): DVKVTQSSRYLVKRTGEKVFLECVQDMDHENMFWYRQDPGLGLRLIYFSYDVKMKEKGDIPEGYSVSREKKERFSLILESASTNQTSMYLCASSWWSEENIQYFGAGTRLSVL.

In DNA form, the CDR3 reads TGTGCCAGCAGCGTGAGACAGGGCCGGGGAGAGACCCAGTACTTC. It codes for CASSVRQGRGETQYF. The chain recombines TRBV7-2 with TRBJ2-5; 7 bases agree with TRBD1. The germline gives CDR1 SGHTA, CDR2 FQGNSA. The CDR3 runs to 15 residues. V shed 5 bases, J shed 4 bases, and the junction held 10 bases outside the gene matches.